The clone carrying this T cell receptor beta chain was counted many times. Its antigen is not known. This entry is derived from a study of T cells in Graves' hyperthyroidism and ophthalmopathy. From RNA transcripts, TCR beta CDR3 regions were amplified. In the first-round RT-PCR of the TCR CDR3, the HTBI primer set was used. TCRdb re-derived calls from the multiplex PCR reads in MiXCR, one entry per CDR3 protein. The repertoire holds under 350,000 distinct CDR3 sequences, with about 18% as singletons. Ophthalmopathy patients had Clinical Activity Score at least 3, NOSPECS grade at least 4, duration under 3 months. Study-wide results and limits: The model anticipated ophthalmopathy a median approximately 6.6 months pre-onset. Also found in blood were most expanded thyroid clonotypes above 0.001.

From germline, CDR1 is SGHRS and CDR2 YFSETQ. Trimming cost V 0 bases and J 8 bases; bases outside gene matches: 9. The CDR3 length is 15 residues. The chain employs TRBV5-1 and TRBJ1-1, with 8 bases identical to TRBD1. The source of this sequence is a woman in her fifties or sixties with Graves' ophthalmopathy. Material for sequencing was blood. As DNA, the CDR3 is TGCGCCAGCAGCTTGGGGGGGACAGGACAGAAAGAAGCTTTCTTT. Residues: CASSLGGTGQKEAFF.